One sample yielded the 20 T cell receptor beta chains listed below, sequenced in a study of blood T cell repertoires in COVID-19. Only in-frame clones appear in the TCRdb table, and some are missing; sequencing was by immunoSEQ multiplex PCR. Of 350,000 to 450,000 clones listed, approximately 90% are singletons. Sequences were obtained from peripheral blood. These receptors came from a woman aged 35 to 49 with COVID-19, enrolled during active disease.

This chain uses TRBV28 with TRBJ1-5; maybe TRBD1 (6 bases). The CDR3 consists of 15 residues. The germline gives CDR1 MDHEN, CDR2 SYDVKM. Trimming took 1 base from V and 5 from J, leaving 12 bases between them. Here the CDR3 DNA reads TGTGCCAGCAGTTTATCGGGCCAGGGGTATCAGCCCCAGCATTTT. It yields the protein CASSLSGQGYQPQHF.

J is TRBJ1-6 and V is TRBV27; D is uncertain. Trimming cost V 7 bases and J 7 bases, with 14 bases left between them. The CDR3 spans 14 residues. Germline loops: CDR1 MNHEY, CDR2 SMNVEV (reference sequence). CDR3 region: CASTRPIENSPLHF. CDR3 sequence (DNA): TGTGCCAGCACCCGCCCCATCGAGAATTCACCCCTCCACTTT.

The V gene is TRBV2, the J gene TRBJ1-1, with 7 bases matching TRBD1. The CDR3 covers 14 residues. V lost 4 bases, J lost 3 bases, and 5 bases stayed unmatched. Germline-derived CDR1 and CDR2 are SNHLY and FYNNEI. CDR3 DNA sequence: TGTGCCAGCAGTGGTTCCAGGGGGGACACTGAAGCTTTCTTT. This encodes CASSGSRGDTEAFF.

The V gene is TRBV19, the J gene TRBJ1-2; the D gene is possibly TRBD1 (6 bases). Between the trimmed V and J ends, which lost 9 bases and 4 bases, there was a span of 12 bases. Germline V lookup: CDR1 LNHDA, CDR2 SQIVND (reference sequence). The CDR3 sequence is 12 residues long. This CDR3 is CASQTGSYGYTF. CDR3 bases: TGTGCCAGCCAAACAGGGAGCTATGGCTACACCTTC.

This chain links TRBV18 with TRBJ1-4; D is unresolved. The CDR3 totals 13 residues. Germline V gene sequence: CDR1 KGHSH, CDR2 LQKENI. V lost 6 bases and J 10 bases, leaving 15 bases between the germline ends. In DNA, the CDR3 is TGTGCCAGCTCGGGTTCGAGTGAGGGAAAACTGTTTTTT. Its protein product is CASSGSSEGKLFF.

J is TRBJ2-3 and V is TRBV5-1, with a weak D call TRBD2 (7 bases). The CDR3 extends over 13 amino acids. Trimming stripped 4 bases from V and 5 bases from J, with 11 bases between. Germline CDR1 SGHRS, CDR2 YFSETQ. CDR3 nucleotides: TGCGCCAGCAGCATAGGGGGGGAAGATACGCAGTATTTT. Translated, it gives CASSIGGEDTQYF. Using reference TRBV5-1 and TRBJ2-3 for the parts outside the CDR3, the full variable domain is KAGVTQTPRYLIKTRGQQVTLSCSPISGHRSVSWYQQTPGQGLQFLFEYFSETQRNKGNFPGRFSGRQFSNSRSEMNVSTLELGDSALYLCASSIGGEDTQYFGPGTRLTVL.

CDR3 amino acids: CASSLDRGRNEQFF. The CDR3, as DNA: TGTGCCAGTAGCCTGGACAGGGGGCGAAATGAGCAGTTCTTC. This sequence joins TRBV19 and TRBJ2-1, with 11 bases that match TRBD1. This CDR3 comprises 14 residues. Germline CDR1 LNHDA, CDR2 SQIVND (reference sequence). Trimming at V came to 6 bases and at J to 7 bases, leaving 5 bases not matched to a gene.

This chain uses TRBV28 with TRBJ2-7; weak D call: TRBD1 (6 bases). CDR3 length equals 14 residues. Trimming stripped 3 bases from V and 5 bases from J, with 14 bases between. Germline CDR1 and CDR2: MDHEN and SYDVKM. DNA of the CDR3: TGTGCCAGCAGTTTTAGTGGCAGGGGCAACGAGCAGTACTTC. Its translation is CASSFSGRGNEQYF.

The chain joins TRBV30 to TRBJ2-7; 7 bases align to TRBD1. The CDR3 totals 12 residues. J lost 2 bases, V lost 5 bases, and 3 bases had no gene match. Per germline, CDR1 GTSNPN and CDR2 SVGIG (reference sequence). The CDR3 spells CAWGDSPYEQYF. In DNA form, the CDR3 reads TGTGCCTGGGGGGACAGCCCCTACGAGCAGTACTTC.

The V gene is TRBV29-1, the J gene TRBJ2-1; 10 nucleotides align to TRBD1. J gave up 4 bases and V 6 bases, and 3 bases lay outside the gene matches. Germline V gene data show CDR1 as SQVTM and CDR2 as ANQGSEA. There are 13 residues in the CDR3. CDR3 residues: CSVGTGVYNEQFF. In nucleotides, the CDR3 is TGCAGCGTGGGGACAGGGGTATACAATGAGCAGTTCTTC.

The chain is built from TRBV30 and TRBJ2-6, with D perhaps TRBD2 (5 bases). Between the trimmed V and J ends, which lost 0 bases and 0 bases, there was a span of 12 bases. The CDR3 contains 17 residues. CDR1 GTSNPN and CDR2 SVGIG come from the germline V gene (reference sequence). The CDR3: CAWSVPGGLSGANVLTF. CDR3 nucleotide sequence: TGTGCCTGGAGTGTACCCGGCGGGCTCTCTGGGGCCAACGTCCTGACTTTC.

This sequence joins TRBV25-1 and TRBJ1-6; D unresolved. Trimming pared 2 bases from V and 4 bases from J, leaving 3 bases between. This CDR3 has 13 amino acids. In germline, CDR1 is MGHDK, CDR2 SYGVNS. The CDR3 sequence is CASSELYNSPLHF. For the CDR3, the DNA is TGTGCCAGCAGTGAACTATATAATTCACCCCTCCACTTT.

The V call is TRBV28, the J call TRBJ2-7, with 10 bases aligning to TRBD1. With V trimmed by 5 bases and J by 3 bases, 7 bases remained unmatched. This CDR3 spans 15 amino acids. Germline V gene lookup returns CDR1 MDHEN and CDR2 SYDVKM. DNA for the CDR3: TGTGCCAGCAGTAGCTTCGGGACAGGGGACTACGAGCAGTACTTC. The encoded protein is CASSSFGTGDYEQYF.

The chain is built from TRBV7-9 and TRBJ2-1; 10 bases match TRBD1. Per germline, CDR1 SEHNR and CDR2 FQNEAQ (reference sequence). J was trimmed by 9 bases and V by 2 bases; bases with no gene match: 7. CDR3 length: 15 residues. CDR3 amino acids: CASSLWDRGYGEQFF. Here the CDR3 DNA reads TGTGCCAGCAGCTTATGGGACAGGGGCTACGGTGAGCAGTTCTTC.

This sequence joins TRBV11-3 and TRBJ2-7; D might be TRBD2 (6 bases). V lost 8 bases and J lost 5, with 16 bases in between. The CDR3 is made up of 13 amino acids. Germline CDR1 and CDR2: SGHNT and YENEEA. CDR3 DNA: TGTGCCAGCCTAACTTCGACTAGTCACGAGCAGTACTTC. This sequence encodes CASLTSTSHEQYF. Based on the CDR3 plus reference TRBV11-3 and TRBJ2-7, the full variable domain is EAGVVQSPRYKIIEKKQPVAFWCNPISGHNTLYWYLQNLGQGPELLIRYENEEAVDDSQLPKDRFSAERLKGVDSTLKIQPAELGDSAVYLCASLTSTSHEQYFGPGTRLTVT.

The V and J genes are TRBV27 and TRBJ2-1, with TRBD2 identical over 9 bases. Losses at the gene ends were 2 bases for V and 5 bases for J; bases not matched to a gene: 7. The CDR3 contains 16 residues. Germline V gene data show CDR1 as MNHEY and CDR2 as SMNVEV (reference sequence). The CDR3 spells CASSLLGSGSHNEQFF. DNA for the CDR3: TGTGCCAGCAGTTTACTAGGTAGCGGGAGTCACAATGAGCAGTTCTTC.

The V gene is TRBV30, the J gene TRBJ2-7; the match to TRBD1 covers 8 bases. Germline-derived CDR1 and CDR2 are GTSNPN and SVGIG (reference sequence). The CDR3 loop spans 14 amino acids. Germline trimming cut 0 bases from V and 2 bases from J; bases unmatched to any gene: 3. CDR3 coding DNA: TGTGCCTGGAGTGTAAGCAGGGGGCCCTACGAGCAGTACTTC. It yields the protein CAWSVSRGPYEQYF.

This clone occurred once. The chain employs TRBV10-3 and TRBJ1-2, with TRBD1 matching 10 bases. This CDR3 comprises 17 residues. V dropped 3 bases and J dropped 4; count of bases not matched to a gene: 11. The germline CDR1 and CDR2 sequences are ENHRY and SYGVKD. The CDR3 nucleotides read TGTGCCATCAGTGAATACTCCCGGGACAGGGGCCCCTATGGCTACACCTTC. Its translation: CAISEYSRDRGPYGYTF.

The chain employs TRBV7-2 and TRBJ1-5, with 7 bases identical to TRBD1. Germline-derived CDR1 and CDR2 are SGHTA and FQGNSA. The V gene end was trimmed by 5 bases and the J gene end by 2 bases; junction bases not matched to a gene: 9. This CDR3 comprises 16 residues. CDR3 amino acids: CASSLRTGRRNQPQHF. For the CDR3, the DNA is TGTGCCAGCAGCCTACGGACAGGAAGGCGCAATCAGCCCCAGCATTTT.

The chain combines TRBV9 with TRBJ1-2; possible D gene TRBD1, 6 bases. The V end lost 2 bases, the J end lost 8 bases, and 13 bases lay between the germline ends. From germline, CDR1 is SGDLS and CDR2 YYNGEE. This CDR3 contains 13 residues. CDR3 DNA sequence: TGTGCCAGCAGCGTCATAACAGGGTCCGGCTACACCTTC. This sequence encodes CASSVITGSGYTF.